This T cell receptor (beta chain) comes out of a study of cytomegalovirus exposure and HLA in healthy donors. Vbeta (60) and Jbeta (13) primers were used in the PCR. In the source study's methods: Roughly 11 million shared chains were among roughly 81 million unique TCR beta chains counted in a later analysis. Measured with immunoSEQ multiplex PCR; TCRdb has only the in-frame clones, and not every one. Clone size and the V and J calls come from that table; the DNA yielded D and trimming. The table lists 120,000 or so clones, more than 65% of them singletons. Study-wide results and caveats: Most CMV-associated TCR beta chains appeared HLA-restricted in a later analysis. In a later analysis, donors in an Asian-associated ancestry cluster reportedly had fewer N-insertions in productive TCRs than the cohort mean. Most TCR beta V segments were productive about 87% or about 30% of the time in an earlier analysis.

Of note for this clone: Its antigen is as yet unknown.

CDR1 is LGHNA and CDR2 is YSLEER in the germline V gene. Between the trimmed V and J ends, which lost 0 bases and 4 bases, there was a span of 21 bases. The CDR3 contains 18 residues. The sample taken for sequencing was PBMCs. The clonotype comes from a man younger than 35 in good health and CMV-seropositive. This chain links TRBV4-3 with TRBJ1-2, with a possible D match to TRBD1 (6 bases). CDR3 sequence reads: CASSQEGRGGGPFYGYTF. The CDR3 nucleotides are TGCGCCAGCAGCCAAGAGGGGAGGGGGGGAGGCCCCTTCTATGGCTACACCTTC.